The 20 T cell receptor beta chains below come from one sample, sequenced in a study of memory CD4+ T cells and cytomegalovirus serostatus. Assay: immunoSEQ multiplex PCR; the TCRdb copy retains only in-frame clones and omits some. Of about 60,000 clones listed, approximately 82% are singletons. Single viable CD3+CD4+CD8-CD45RO+ cells were sorted as the memory CD4+ T cells. Sequencing was done on a sample of memory CD4+ T cells from blood. The receptors originated from an adult in good health and CMV-seronegative. Some clones in this sample may be carry-over from other donors' samples.

The CDR3 spells CASSVRAPTYEQYF. The CDR3 DNA is TGTGCCAGCAGCGTGAGGGCTCCAACCTACGAGCAGTACTTC. The J gene is TRBJ2-7, the V gene TRBV5-5; TRBD2 is a possible D gene (5 bases). Germline V gene data show CDR1 as SGHKS and CDR2 as YYEKEE (reference sequence). The V and J ends lost 4 bases and 2 bases respectively, with 13 bases between them. The CDR3 has 14 amino acids.

This clone showed up just a few times. The rearrangement uses TRBV2 and TRBJ2-7; 11 bases line up with TRBD1. Trimming took 5 bases from V and 0 from J; bases not matched to a gene: 6. CDR3 length: 16 amino acids. The germline V gene has CDR1 SNHLY and CDR2 FYNNEI. CDR3 sequence reads: CASSRDRGMSSYEQYF. The CDR3 DNA follows: TGTGCCAGCAGTAGGGACAGGGGGATGAGCTCCTACGAGCAGTACTTC. The full variable domain, completed using reference TRBV2 and TRBJ2-7, is EPEVTQTPSHQVTQMGQEVILRCVPISNHLYFYWYRQILGQKVEFLVSFYNNEISEKSEIFDDQFSVERPDGSNFTLKIRSTKLEDSAMYFCASSRDRGMSSYEQYFGPGTRLTVT.

The chain uses TRBV6-6 and TRBJ1-5; maybe TRBD1 (5 bases). V gave up 7 bases and J gave up 5 bases, with 15 bases separating them. This CDR3 region has 14 residues. Germline V gives CDR1 MNHNY, CDR2 SVGAGI (reference sequence). This chain's CDR3 is CASIHRPGDQPQHF. CDR3 nucleotides: TGTGCCAGCATCCACAGGCCCGGGGATCAGCCCCAGCATTTT.

This clone was detected only a few times. The V call is TRBV15, the J call TRBJ1-1; a weak D match, TRBD1 (5 bases). Germline V CDR1 and CDR2: LNHNV, YYDKDF (reference sequence). This CDR3 is 13 amino acids long. V lost 7 bases to trimming and J lost 0 bases, with 9 bases between them. CDR3: CATNRRMNTEAFF. The CDR3 DNA follows: TGTGCCACCAACAGGAGGATGAACACTGAAGCTTTCTTT.

The chain has TRBV5-4 and TRBJ2-2; 7 bases fit TRBD1. The CDR3 is 15 residues long. Germline CDR1 and CDR2: SGHNT and YYREEE (reference sequence). The trim removed 4 bases at V and 3 bases at J, leaving 6 bases unmatched. CDR3 sequence reads: CASSVGTDYTGELFF. The CDR3 DNA follows: TGTGCCAGCAGCGTCGGGACAGACTACACCGGGGAGCTGTTTTTT.

The chain has TRBV5-1 and TRBJ2-7, with D possibly matching TRBD2 (6 bases). The length of the CDR3 is 15 residues. Germline assignment: CDR1 SGHRS and CDR2 YFSETQ. Deletions cut 4 bases from V and 0 bases from J, with 14 bases between. CDR3 coding DNA: TGCGCCAGCAGCGTATTTAGCGGCTCCTCCTACGAGCAGTACTTC. It translates to CASSVFSGSSYEQYF. Full variable domain (outside the CDR3, taken from reference TRBV5-1 and TRBJ2-7): KAGVTQTPRYLIKTRGQQVTLSCSPISGHRSVSWYQQTPGQGLQFLFEYFSETQRNKGNFPGRFSGRQFSNSRSEMNVSTLELGDSALYLCASSVFSGSSYEQYFGPGTRLTVT.

The rearrangement uses TRBV5-5 and TRBJ2-7; 10 nucleotides match TRBD2. The J segment lost 2 bases and the V segment lost 4 bases, leaving 12 bases of the junction unmatched. The germline V gene has CDR1 SGHKS and CDR2 YYEKEE (reference sequence). This CDR3 has 17 residues. The CDR3 spells CASSVRGLAGEPYEQYF. CDR3 nucleotides: TGTGCCAGCAGCGTACGGGGGCTAGCGGGAGAACCCTACGAGCAGTACTTC.

This rearrangement joins TRBV6-6 to TRBJ2-4; D might be TRBD1 or TRBD2, each matching 5 bases. Trimming shortened V by 5 bases and J by 5 bases, and 10 bases separated the two germline ends. This CDR3 spans 13 amino acids. The germline CDR1 and CDR2 sequences are MNHNY and SVGAGI (reference sequence). The CDR3 here is CASSNWDQNIQYF. In DNA form, the CDR3 reads TGTGCCAGCAGTAACTGGGACCAAAACATTCAGTACTTC.

The chain employs TRBV27 and TRBJ1-2; D may be TRBD1 (6 bases). This CDR3 comprises 15 residues. Germline V gene sequence: CDR1 MNHEY, CDR2 SMNVEV (reference sequence). V dropped 5 bases and J dropped 0 bases, with 13 bases sitting between them. For the CDR3, the DNA is TGTGCCAGCAGTCTGGACAGAGTCTCTAACTATGGCTACACCTTC. It encodes CASSLDRVSNYGYTF.

The chain uses TRBV2 and TRBJ1-1; D unresolved. This CDR3 is built from 13 residues. Per the germline V gene, CDR1 is SNHLY and CDR2 is FYNNEI. Trimming removed 6 bases from V and 4 bases from J, with 12 bases in between. Here the CDR3 reads CASSLQQSTEAFF. The CDR3 nucleotides read TGTGCCAGCAGCCTACAACAGAGCACTGAAGCTTTCTTT.

The V call is TRBV21-1, the J call TRBJ2-3; TRBD2 reflects the table's D call only, with no check against the DNA. TRBV21-1 is noted as a pseudogene. The CDR3 contains 20 residues. The CDR3 spells CASTKREGREEGRCTDTQYF. In DNA, the CDR3 is TGTGCCAGCACCAAAAGGGAGGGGCGGGAGGAGGGCCGGTGCACAGATACGCAGTATTTT.

This clone was found a few times. V and J are TRBV7-9 and TRBJ2-7; D perhaps matches TRBD2 (6 bases). The germline V gene encodes CDR1 SEHNR and CDR2 FQNEAQ (reference sequence). V lost 7 bases to trimming and J lost 1 base, with 14 bases between them. The CDR3 has 14 amino acids. CDR3 amino acids: CASIPGGSSYEQYF. The CDR3 DNA follows: TGTGCCAGCATCCCCGGAGGGTCGTCCTACGAGCAGTACTTC. The variable domain in full, completed from reference TRBV7-9 and TRBJ2-7, reads DTGVSQNPRHKITKRGQNVTFRCDPISEHNRLYWYRQTLGQGPEFLTYFQNEAQLEKSRLLSDRFSAERPKGSFSTLEIQRTEQGDSAMYLCASIPGGSSYEQYFGPGTRLTVT.

This clone came up once. This chain connects TRBV7-6 to TRBJ2-2, with D maybe TRBD1 (5 bases). The V and J ends lost 5 bases and 0 bases respectively, with 13 bases between them. Germline CDR1 reads SGHVS; CDR2 reads FNYEAQ. The CDR3 totals 16 residues. CDR3 sequence: CASSARVGSNTGELFF. Here the CDR3 DNA reads TGTGCCAGCAGCGCCAGGGTCGGGTCGAACACCGGGGAGCTGTTTTTT.

The rearrangement uses TRBV4-2 and TRBJ2-3; TRBD1 agrees at 7 bases. CDR1 and CDR2 (germline): LGHNA, YNFKEQ. J gave up 0 bases and V 6 bases, and 3 bases lay outside the gene matches. The CDR3 loop spans 14 amino acids. The CDR3 spells CASRLQGSTDTQYF. Here the CDR3 DNA reads TGTGCCAGCAGGTTACAGGGGAGCACAGATACGCAGTATTTT.

The chain uses TRBV4-3 and TRBJ2-3; TRBD1 or TRBD2 may be the D gene (5 bases each). V dropped 0 bases and J dropped 2 bases, with 12 bases sitting between them. The CDR3 has 16 residues. CDR1 and CDR2 from the germline V gene are LGHNA and YSLEER. The CDR3 bases are TGCGCCAGCAGCCAAGATGGGACCGACTTCACAGATACGCAGTATTTT. Translated, it gives CASSQDGTDFTDTQYF.

The chain uses TRBV9 and TRBJ1-6, with 7 bases aligning to TRBD1. The V gene's germline CDR1 is SGDLS and CDR2 YYNGEE. This CDR3 region has 14 residues. V was pared by 3 bases and J by 7 bases, with 4 bases of the junction left unmatched. The CDR3 protein is CASSAGTANSPLHF. Here the CDR3 DNA reads TGTGCCAGCAGCGCCGGGACAGCAAATTCACCCCTCCACTTT.

The V and J genes are TRBV6-1 and TRBJ1-4, with TRBD1 matching 9 bases. This CDR3 contains 15 residues. Trimming at V came to 4 bases and at J to 7 bases, leaving 7 bases not matched to a gene. CDR1 is MNHNS and CDR2 is SASEGT in the germline V gene. This CDR3 reads CASSGGQGRSEKLFF. The CDR3 region has the DNA TGTGCCAGCAGTGGAGGACAGGGGAGGAGTGAAAAACTGTTTTTT.

This rearrangement joins TRBV15 to TRBJ1-4; D call uncertain. The germline CDR1 and CDR2 sequences are LNHNV and YYDKDF (reference sequence). The CDR3 is 14 residues long. V was shortened by 7 bases and J by 8 bases, with 17 bases between the two germline ends. In nucleotides, the CDR3 is TGTGCCACCAACAATAAAAGGCCCGGGGAAAAACTGTTTTTT. Its protein product is CATNNKRPGEKLFF.

V is TRBV7-9 and J is TRBJ2-3; D unclear. Trimming removed 5 bases at V and 3 bases at J, with 12 bases between. Germline lookup yields CDR1 SEHNR and CDR2 FQNEAQ (reference sequence). The CDR3 spans 14 residues. The CDR3 protein is CASSHAGLTDTQYF. The CDR3 DNA reads TGTGCCAGCAGCCATGCCGGGTTGACAGATACGCAGTATTTT. Drawing the rest from reference TRBV7-9 and TRBJ2-3, the complete variable domain is DTGVSQNPRHKITKRGQNVTFRCDPISEHNRLYWYRQTLGQGPEFLTYFQNEAQLEKSRLLSDRFSAERPKGSFSTLEIQRTEQGDSAMYLCASSHAGLTDTQYFGPGTRLTVL.

The rearrangement uses TRBV5-8 and TRBJ2-7; the D gene is possibly TRBD2 (6 bases). Germline CDR1 is SGHTS and CDR2 is YDEGEE. The CDR3 consists of 15 residues. V lost 3 bases and J 3 bases, leaving 16 bases between the germline ends. CDR3 in DNA: TGTGCCAGCAGCTCCGGGACTCAAAGCCTCTACGAGCAGTACTTC. This gives the protein CASSSGTQSLYEQYF.